This section outlines one TCR beta chain sequence together with its context. Its antigen remains unidentified. The sample originates from a study of beta chain features in type 1 diabetes. Study-level results: A moderate, significant TCRB CDR3 shortening appeared in type 1 diabetes across four CD4+ subsets.

V was pared by 4 bases and J by 2 bases, with 11 bases between. Germline assignment: CDR1 SGHRS and CDR2 YFSETQ. The CDR3 contains 14 residues. Every donor provided one heparinised blood draw, which averaged approximately 100 mL. The sequenced template was cDNA made from the entire isolated RNA. TCRdb keeps only in-frame clones here, not all; method: immunoSEQ multiplex PCR. The table shows some 240,000 clones, with more than 15% occurring only once. The source is a man between 25 and 39 years old with type 1 diabetes. The V gene is TRBV5-1, the J gene TRBJ2-3; a weak D match, TRBD2 (5 bases). The material sequenced was naive CD4+ T cells from blood. The CDR3 loop is CASSEERATDTQYF. The CDR3, as DNA: TGCGCCAGCAGCGAGGAGAGGGCCACAGATACGCAGTATTTT.